Listed below are T cell receptor beta chains from one sample, sequenced in a study of blood T cell repertoires in COVID-19. TCRdb's table, derived via immunoSEQ multiplex PCR, lists solely in-frame clones and lacks some. The data hold some 260,000 clones, with approximately 90% observed a single time. Sequences were obtained from PBMCs or T cells enriched from blood (not recorded which). Every receptor here comes from a woman in her late teens or twenties who had recovered from COVID-19. CDR3s include the opening cysteine and the closing phenylalanine or tryptophan. Each record gives: J gene, clone size, V gene, D gene, CDR3 DNA, CDR3 protein. A D gene is named only where the DNA matches it firmly. The size of a clone is reported for some rows only, either as once, few or many, or as a class for expanded clones.

TRBJ2-1 | . | TRBV7-3 | . | TGTGCCAGCAGCCCAAGCAGACTAGAATCCTACAATGAGCAGTTCTTC | CASSPSRLESYNEQFF
TRBJ2-7 | few | TRBV5-1 | . | TGCGCCAGCAGCTTGGAATTCCACTACGAGCAGTACTTC | CASSLEFHYEQYF
TRBJ2-1 | . | TRBV24-1 | TRBD1 | TGTGCCACCAGTGATCCTCAGGGCCCGGGACAGGGGATTGAGCAGTTCTTC | CATSDPQGPGQGIEQFF
TRBJ2-7 | . | TRBV6-2/TRBV6-3 | TRBD1 | TGTGCCAGCAGTTACTCGACAGGGATCGACGAGCAGTACTTC | CASSYSTGIDEQYF
TRBJ2-1 | . | TRBV7-2 | . | TGTGCCAGCAGCTTAGCGCGGGGCAGGGAGAGCTCCTACAATGAGCAGTTCTTC | CASSLARGRESSYNEQFF
TRBJ1-3 | few | TRBV11-2 | TRBD1 | TGTGCCACACTCGACAGGGCCTCTGGAAACACCATATATTTT | CATLDRASGNTIYF
TRBJ1-2 | . | TRBV28 | . | TGTGCCAGCAGTTTAGTTCACGGGGTCTACTATGGCTACACCTTC | CASSLVHGVYYGYTF
TRBJ1-2 | . | TRBV12-3/TRBV12-4 | . | TGTGCCAGCAGTTTAGGAGATTCTTATGGCTACACCTTC | CASSLGDSYGYTF
TRBJ1-5 | . | TRBV4-1 | TRBD1 | TGCGCCAGCAGCTCCCTCGTAGGGGGCCGCACCCCGCCCCAGCATTTT | CASSSLVGGRTPPQHF
TRBJ2-1 | . | TRBV12-3/TRBV12-4 | TRBD2 | TGTGCCAGCAGTTTAAGGGAGGGCGGTGAGCAGTTCTTC | CASSLREGGEQFF
TRBJ1-1 | once | TRBV7-9 | . | TGTGCCAGCGCGGCCGAGATGAACACTGAAGCTTTCTTT | CASAAEMNTEAFF
TRBJ1-5 | . | TRBV16 | . | TGTGCCAGCAGCCAATCTATAGCCGATGGGGCCAATCAGCCCCAGCATTTT | CASSQSIADGANQPQHF
TRBJ2-7 | . | TRBV6-6 | . | TGTGCCAGCAGATCCCGAGGGTATCGGACCTACGAGCAGTACTTC | CASRSRGYRTYEQYF
TRBJ1-2 | . | TRBV28 | TRBD1 | TGTGCCAGCAGAGTAACAGGGGCGTATTTTGGCTACACCTTC | CASRVTGAYFGYTF
TRBJ1-6 | . | TRBV5-1 | TRBD1 | TGCGCCAGCAGGAGAGGGACAGGGTCTAACTCACCCCTCCACTTT | CASRRGTGSNSPLHF
TRBJ2-7 | . | TRBV25-1 | TRBD2 | TGTGCCAGCGCCCCGGGACTAGCCTACGAGCAGTACTTC | CASAPGLAYEQYF
TRBJ1-5 | . | TRBV12-5 | TRBD1 | TGTGCTAGTGCCCCGGGACAGGGGGCTCAGCCCCAGCATTTT | CASAPGQGAQPQHF
TRBJ2-2 | . | TRBV12-3/TRBV12-4 | . | TGTGCCAGCAGTTTCGCCGGGGAGCTGTTTTTT | CASSFAGELFF
TRBJ1-2 | . | TRBV2 | . | TGTGCCAGCAGCCAGGAATCCGGGACACCTAACTATGGCTACACCTTC | CASSQESGTPNYGYTF
TRBJ2-1 | . | TRBV7-9 | . | TGTGCCGGACAGGGCGGGGGCCTGGGGAATGAGCAGTTCTTC | CAGQGGGLGNEQFF
TRBJ1-5 | . | TRBV18 | TRBD1 | TGTGCCAGCTCACCAAATCCTGGACAGGGGACGCCCCAGCATTTT | CASSPNPGQGTPQHF
TRBJ2-3 | . | TRBV27 | TRBD1 | TGTGCCAGCACCCCGACAGGGTTGTCAGATACGCAGTATTTT | CASTPTGLSDTQYF
TRBJ2-2 | . | TRBV4-1 | . | TGCGCCAGCAGCCAAGATTGGAGAACTAAGGACAGACCGAACACCGGGGAGCTGTTTTTT | CASSQDWRTKDRPNTGELFF
TRBJ1-2 | . | TRBV10-3 | . | TGTGCCATCAGTAAAAAGGACAGTAACTATGGCTACACCTTC | CAISKKDSNYGYTF
TRBJ1-1 | . | TRBV7-9 | TRBD1 | TGTGCCAGCAGGGGACAGATGAACACTGAAGCTTTCTTT | CASRGQMNTEAFF
TRBJ2-2 | . | TRBV4-1 | TRBD2 | TGCGCCAGCAGCCTAGGGACTAGCGGGAGGGCCGGGGAGCTGTTTTTT | CASSLGTSGRAGELFF
TRBJ2-3 | . | TRBV5-4 | . | TGTGCCAGCAGCTCATCAGGGGTATTGACAGATACGCAGTATTTT | CASSSSGVLTDTQYF
TRBJ1-2 | . | TRBV11-2 | TRBD1 | TGTGCCAGCAGCTTAGGTTTTTTGAATAAAGGGACAGCTAACTATGGCTACACCTTC | CASSLGFLNKGTANYGYTF
TRBJ2-7 | . | TRBV27 | . | TGTGCCAGCAGTTCTCCCAGATACGAGCAGTACTTC | CASSSPRYEQYF
TRBJ2-2 | . | TRBV4-3 | TRBD2 | TGCGCCAGCAGCCAAGAAACTAGCGGGGATACGAACACCGGGGAGCTGTTTTTT | CASSQETSGDTNTGELFF
TRBJ1-2 | . | TRBV20-1 | . | TGCAGTGCTAGTGGGGCCCTATATGGCTACACCTTC | CSASGALYGYTF
TRBJ1-6 | few | TRBV7-9 | . | TGTGCCAGCAGCTTAGTAGGGGCGTTTGAGGCCCTCCACTTT | CASSLVGAFEALHF